Following are 3 T cell receptor beta chains from one sample sequenced in a study of OX40 agonist ivuxolimab in advanced cancers. Clones were read by immunoSEQ multiplex PCR, and TCRdb kept only the in-frame ones, dropping some. Of about 20,000 clones in the sample, 75% to 90% were seen once. This material consisted of CD4+ or CD8+ T cells sorted from blood, taken in a trial of the OX40 agonist ivuxolimab. The origin of the receptors is an adult with an advanced solid tumor such as melanoma, head and neck, liver or kidney cancer.

V and J are TRBV6-5 and TRBJ1-2; D gene ambiguous. With 6 bases removed from V and 4 bases from J, the gap between germline ends came to 18 bases. Looked up from germline, CDR1 is MNHEY and CDR2 is SVGAGI. CDR3 length: 15 amino acids. The CDR3 loop reads CASRTPLGTVYGYTF. In nucleotides, the CDR3 is TGTGCCAGCAGAACTCCACTGGGAACAGTCTATGGCTACACCTTC.

V is TRBV9 and J is TRBJ2-3, with 7 bases matching TRBD2. With 0 bases clipped from V and 1 base from J, the junction kept 2 bases outside the gene matches. This CDR3 region has 15 residues. Germline V gene data show CDR1 as SGDLS and CDR2 as YYNGEE. Written as DNA, the CDR3 is TGTGCCAGCAGCGTAGAGGGGAGGGGCACAGATACGCAGTATTTT. Protein: CASSVEGRGTDTQYF.

This clone was seen only once. The J gene is TRBJ2-5, the V gene TRBV19; D remains unclear. Trimming took 3 bases from V and 1 from J, leaving 12 bases between them. Germline CDR1 LNHDA, CDR2 SQIVND (reference sequence). This CDR3 has 15 residues. As DNA, the CDR3 is TGTGCCAGTAGTATCTGGTGGCAGACCCAAGAGACCCAGTACTTC. Its translation: CASSIWWQTQETQYF.